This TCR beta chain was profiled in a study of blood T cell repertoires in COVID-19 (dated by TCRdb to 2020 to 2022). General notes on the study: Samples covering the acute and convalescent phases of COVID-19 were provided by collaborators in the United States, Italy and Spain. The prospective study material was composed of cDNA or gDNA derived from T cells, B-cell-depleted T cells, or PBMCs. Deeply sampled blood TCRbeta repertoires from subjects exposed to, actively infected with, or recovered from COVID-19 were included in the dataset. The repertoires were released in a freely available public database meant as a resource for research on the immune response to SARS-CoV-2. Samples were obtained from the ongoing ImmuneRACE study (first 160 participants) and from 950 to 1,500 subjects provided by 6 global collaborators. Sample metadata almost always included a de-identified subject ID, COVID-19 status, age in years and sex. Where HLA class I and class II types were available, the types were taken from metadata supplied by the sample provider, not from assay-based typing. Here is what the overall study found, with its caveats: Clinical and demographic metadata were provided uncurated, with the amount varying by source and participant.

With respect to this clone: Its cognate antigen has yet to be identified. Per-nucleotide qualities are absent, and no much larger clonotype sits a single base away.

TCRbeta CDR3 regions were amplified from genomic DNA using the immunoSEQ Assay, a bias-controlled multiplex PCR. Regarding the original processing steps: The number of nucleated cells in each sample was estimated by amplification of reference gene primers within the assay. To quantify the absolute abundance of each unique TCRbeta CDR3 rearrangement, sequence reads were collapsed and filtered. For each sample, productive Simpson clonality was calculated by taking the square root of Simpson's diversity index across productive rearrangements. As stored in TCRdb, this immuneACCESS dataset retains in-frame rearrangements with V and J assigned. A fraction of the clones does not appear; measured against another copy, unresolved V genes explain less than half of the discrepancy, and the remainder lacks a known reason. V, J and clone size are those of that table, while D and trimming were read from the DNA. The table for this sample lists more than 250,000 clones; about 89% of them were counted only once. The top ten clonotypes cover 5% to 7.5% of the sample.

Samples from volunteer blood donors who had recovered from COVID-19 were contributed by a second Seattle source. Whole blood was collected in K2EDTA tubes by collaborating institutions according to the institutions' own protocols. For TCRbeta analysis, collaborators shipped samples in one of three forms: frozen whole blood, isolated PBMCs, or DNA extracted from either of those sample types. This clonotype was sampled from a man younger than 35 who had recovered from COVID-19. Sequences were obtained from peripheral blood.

The CDR3 protein is CASSIGSRGLNEQYF. The sequence in DNA is TGTGCCAGTAGTATCGGGTCCAGGGGGTTGAACGAGCAGTACTTC. Recombination linked TRBV19 to TRBJ2-7; 7 central nucleotides agree with TRBD1. The germline V gene (reference sequence) provides CDR1 LNHDA and CDR2 SQIVND. The CDR3 starts with the cysteine, ends with the phenylalanine, and has 15 residues. Only the CDR3 part of the read is kept: 45 bases, read in frame from the first base. After removal of 3 bases from V and 5 bases from J, the junction retains 10 bases not matched to a gene.